The clone carrying this TCR beta chain was counted ten times or more. These data originate in a study of T cells in Graves' hyperthyroidism and ophthalmopathy. At the level of the study: Peripheral blood collection took place at initial diagnosis, before any treatment.

Unmatched junction bases numbered 6, after V lost 1 base and J lost 5 bases. The CDR3 length is 17 residues. The germline CDR1 and CDR2 sequences are LNHNV and YYDKDF (reference sequence). Amplification of TCR beta CDR3 regions used RNA as the template. HTBI primers were employed in a first-round RT-PCR of the TCR CDR3. TCRdb re-analysed the multiplex PCR reads in MiXCR, keeping a single row per CDR3 protein. This sample has 160,000 or so distinct CDR3 sequences, with about a tenth found just once. Among the patients, aged 18 to 65, hyperthyroidism was newly diagnosed and had lasted under 2 months. The genes are TRBV15 and TRBJ2-5, with 14 bases aligning to TRBD2. This TCR was sampled from a woman aged 18-30 years with Graves' hyperthyroidism that later progressed to Graves' ophthalmopathy. Material: blood. The CDR3 sequence: CATSRGGTSGSQETQYF. CDR3 DNA sequence: TGTGCCACCAGCAGAGGGGGGACTAGCGGGAGTCAGGAGACCCAGTACTTC. Complete variable domain (other parts from reference TRBV15 and TRBJ2-5): DAMVIQNPRYQVTQFGKPVTLSCSQTLNHNVMYWYQQKSSQAPKLLFHYYDKDFNNEADTPDNFQSRRPNTSFCFLDIRSPGLGDTAMYLCATSRGGTSGSQETQYFGPGTRLLVL.